This is a list of T cell receptor beta chains from one sample in a study of radiotherapy plus CTLA-4 blockade in lung cancer. Profiled with immunoSEQ multiplex PCR; TCRdb holds only in-frame clones, not every one. Of approximately 85,000 clones in the sample, roughly 86% were seen once. Source: peripheral blood, taken from a patient treated with radiotherapy plus ipilimumab. The receptors come from a human donor with non-small cell lung cancer who had a partial response to radiotherapy plus ipilimumab. CDR3s include the opening cysteine and the closing phenylalanine or tryptophan. A D gene is named only where the DNA matches it firmly. Size tells how often a clone was seen (once, few, many) or the class of an expanded clone, and some rows leave it out.

CASRPGETEAFF	TGTGCCAGCAGACCAGGGGAAACGGAAGCTTTCTTT	12	few	-	TRBV6-6	TRBJ1-1
CASSLTPGQGGSEQFF	TGTGCCAGCAGCTTGACCCCGGGACAGGGCGGGAGTGAGCAGTTCTTC	16	-	TRBD1	TRBV7-3	TRBJ2-1
CASSLGQGLQETQYF	TGTGCCAGCAGCTTAGGTCAGGGGCTCCAAGAGACCCAGTACTTC	15	-	-	TRBV7-8	TRBJ2-5
CAWEGQSSYNEQFF	TGTGCCTGGGAAGGACAGAGCTCCTACAATGAGCAGTTCTTC	14	-	-	TRBV30	TRBJ2-1
CASLEGAGNEQFF	TGTGCCAGCCTGGAGGGGGCAGGGAATGAGCAGTTCTTC	13	-	-	TRBV7-9	TRBJ2-1
CASSYPSETELLHSNQPQHF	TGTGCCAGCAGCTATCCTTCCGAGACTGAACTCCTTCATAGCAATCAGCCCCAGCATTTT	20	-	-	TRBV6-9	TRBJ1-5
CARSGHREFDQYF	TGTGCCAGAAGCGGTCACAGGGAGTTTGACCAGTACTTC	13	few	-	TRBV5-3	TRBJ2-5
CASSLAPSGRAITGELFF	TGTGCCAGCAGCTTAGCCCCTAGCGGGAGGGCCATCACCGGGGAGCTGTTTTTT	18	-	TRBD2	TRBV7-8	TRBJ2-2
CASSFMGQNTGELFF	TGTGCCAGCAGTTTCATGGGGCAGAACACCGGGGAGCTGTTTTTT	15	once	-	TRBV28	TRBJ2-2
CASSRVGARETQYF	TGTGCCAGCAGCCGGGTGGGGGCTCGGGAGACCCAGTACTTC	14	-	-	TRBV5-5	TRBJ2-5
CASSPRTGELPGYTF	TGCGCCAGCAGCCCACGGACAGGGGAATTACCTGGCTACACCTTC	15	once	TRBD1	TRBV5-1	TRBJ1-2
CASSGQGVSNQPQHF	TGTGCCAGCAGTGGACAGGGGGTTTCCAATCAGCCCCAGCATTTT	15	once	TRBD1	TRBV6-1	TRBJ1-5
CASTPVGDTEAFF	TGTGCCAGCACCCCCGTCGGAGACACTGAAGCTTTCTTT	13	-	-	TRBV6-1	TRBJ1-1
CASSPGAGEPLEQYF	TGCGCCAGCAGCCCTGGGGCGGGAGAGCCCCTCGAGCAGTACTTC	15	-	TRBD2	TRBV5-1	TRBJ2-7
CASSRLAGGKGYEQFF	TGTGCCAGTAGTCGACTAGCGGGAGGGAAGGGGTATGAGCAGTTCTTC	16	-	TRBD2	TRBV19	TRBJ2-1
CASSYGEGGSEKLFF	TGTGCCAGCAGTTACGGGGAGGGGGGAAGTGAAAAACTGTTTTTT	15	-	-	TRBV6-5	TRBJ1-4
CASSLVGATNEKLFF	TGTGCCAGCAGTTTGGTGGGAGCAACTAATGAAAAACTGTTTTTT	15	-	-	TRBV27	TRBJ1-4
CASSPHGSSRNNEQFF	TGTGCCAGCAGCCCCCACGGGTCTAGCAGAAATAATGAGCAGTTCTTC	16	-	-	TRBV9	TRBJ2-1
CASSSRGQGFGEKLFF	TGTGCCAGCAGTTCCCGAGGACAGGGGTTTGGGGAAAAACTGTTTTTT	16	-	TRBD1	TRBV7-8	TRBJ1-4
CASSPGQYNYGYTF	TGTGCCAGCAGCCCGGGACAGTATAACTATGGCTACACCTTC	14	-	TRBD1	TRBV14	TRBJ1-2
CASRRGQVNTGELFF	TGTGCCAGCAGGAGAGGACAGGTGAACACCGGGGAGCTGTTTTTT	15	-	TRBD1	TRBV2	TRBJ2-2
CASSQDGLAGQNEQFF	TGCGCCAGCAGCCAAGATGGGCTAGCGGGCCAGAATGAGCAGTTCTTC	16	once	TRBD2	TRBV4-3	TRBJ2-1
CASRRPYTDQPQHF	TGTGCCAGTAGGAGACCTTATACAGATCAGCCCCAGCATTTT	14	once	-	TRBV19	TRBJ1-5
CAWSIQGNTEAFF	TGTGCCTGGAGTATCCAGGGCAACACTGAAGCTTTCTTT	13	-	-	TRBV30	TRBJ1-1
CASSVHWQSNQPQHF	TGTGCCAGCAGCGTCCATTGGCAGAGCAATCAGCCCCAGCATTTT	15	-	-	TRBV9	TRBJ1-5
CASSSRGWNQPQHF	TGTGCCAGCAGCTCCAGGGGTTGGAATCAGCCCCAGCATTTT	14	-	-	TRBV5-6	TRBJ1-5
CASILLPGMVTEAFF	TGTGCCAGCATCCTTCTGCCAGGGATGGTTACTGAAGCTTTCTTT	15	-	-	TRBV6-1	TRBJ1-1
CASSPQRLAGRTDTQYF	TGTGCCAGCAGCCCCCAAAGACTAGCGGGACGCACAGATACGCAGTATTTT	17	-	TRBD2	TRBV7-2	TRBJ2-3
CASSRTGGFGNTIYF	TGTGCCAGCAGCCGTACAGGGGGCTTTGGAAACACCATATATTTT	15	few	TRBD1	TRBV7-9	TRBJ1-3
CASTDGAGPRLEQYF	TGTGCCAGCACCGACGGTGCGGGACCCAGGCTTGAGCAGTACTTC	15	-	-	TRBV28	TRBJ2-7
CASSTRTGGNTEAFF	TGTGCCAGTAGTACAAGGACAGGGGGGAACACTGAAGCTTTCTTT	15	medium-sized	TRBD1	TRBV19	TRBJ1-1
CATSRSGTRRTDTQYF	TGTGCCACCAGCCGGTCCGGGACTAGAAGGACAGATACGCAGTATTTT	16	-	TRBD2	TRBV15	TRBJ2-3
CASSSDRLTAKNIQYF	TGTGCCAGCAGTTCTGACAGATTAACGGCCAAAAACATTCAGTACTTC	16	-	-	TRBV6-5	TRBJ2-4
CASRSGTYNEQFF	TGTGCCAGCAGGTCCGGGACTTACAATGAGCAGTTCTTC	13	-	-	TRBV6-1	TRBJ2-1
CASVRPGVEGEKLFF	TGTGCCAGCGTAAGGCCCGGGGTGGAGGGTGAAAAACTGTTTTTT	15	few	-	TRBV28	TRBJ1-4
CASSLAGTSGSTDTQYF	TGTGCCAGCAGCTTAGCCGGGACTAGCGGGAGTACAGATACGCAGTATTTT	17	once	TRBD2	TRBV7-9	TRBJ2-3
CASSLDRGANGYTF	TGTGCCAGCAGCCTGGACAGGGGGGCCAATGGCTACACCTTC	14	-	TRBD1	TRBV9	TRBJ1-2
CASSGIKPGTLYTGELFF	TGTGCCAGCAGTGGGATTAAACCCGGGACACTTTACACCGGGGAGCTGTTTTTT	18	-	-	TRBV6-1	TRBJ2-2